Shown below are 19 T cell receptor beta chains from a single sample sequenced in a study of blood T cells in healthy people across ages. A second PCR of about 7 to 12 cycles used a sample-barcoded 5' primer and a J-beta primer mix. TCRdb called the 5' RACE reads again in MiXCR, with one record for every CDR3 protein. Of 1.5 million to 2 million distinct CDR3 sequences in the sample, roughly 27% were seen once. Sequenced sample: blood. These receptors originate from a woman aged 25-40 years in good health.

The gene calls are TRBV19 and TRBJ1-6; D is ambiguous. Trimming took 3 bases from V and 6 from J, leaving 9 bases between them. This CDR3 is 14 amino acids long. Germline-derived CDR1 and CDR2 are LNHDA and SQIVND (reference sequence). The CDR3 nucleotides read TGTGCCAGTAGTATGGACGCGTTTAATTCACCCCTCCACTTT. Residues: CASSMDAFNSPLHF.

The chain recombines TRBV12-3 or TRBV12-4 with TRBJ2-7; 8 bases are shared with TRBD2. The CDR3 totals 14 residues. The J segment lost 5 bases and the V segment lost 2 bases, leaving 5 bases of the junction unmatched. CDR3 nucleotide sequence: TGTGCCAGCAGTTTACTTAGCGGGACCGACGAGCAGTACTTC. Amino acids: CASSLLSGTDEQYF.

This clonotype was recorded a few times. The chain has TRBV5-1 and TRBJ1-4; D might be TRBD1 (5 bases). Trimming left V 0 bases short and J 0 bases short, with 12 bases between. The CDR3 runs 17 residues. Germline-derived CDR1 and CDR2 are SGHRS and YFSETQ. The CDR3 sequence: CASSLEGARATNEKLFF. In nucleotides, the CDR3 is TGCGCCAGCAGCTTGGAAGGGGCCCGAGCAACTAATGAAAAACTGTTTTTT.

This clonotype was seen a single time. This may stem from a read error, because a much larger clone lies one nucleotide away. V and J are TRBV29-1 and TRBJ2-7; D is possibly TRBD2 (5 bases). V was trimmed by 8 bases and J by 7 bases, leaving 24 bases between them. The CDR3 runs 14 residues. Germline V gives CDR1 SQVTM, CDR2 ANQGSEA. CDR3 nucleotide sequence: TGCAGCTTTAGACTATTTAAGACGTACAATGAGCAGTACTTC. This sequence encodes CSFRLFKTYNEQYF.

About this clonotype: Germline is not matched at one junction end, which may reflect a read error. The chain couples TRBV3-1 to TRBJ2-5; 8 bases agree with TRBD2. The CDR3 contains 14 residues. CDR1 and CDR2 (germline): LGHDT, YNNKEL (reference sequence). In DNA form, the CDR3 reads TGTGCCAACAGCCCTTTAGCGGGGCCAGAGACCCAGTACTTC. Protein: CANSPLAGPETQYF.

V is TRBV5-4 and J is TRBJ2-7; TRBD2 matches 7 bases. In germline, CDR1 is SGHNT, CDR2 YYREEE (reference sequence). V was clipped by 3 bases and J by 5 bases; unmatched bases: 14. There are 16 residues in the CDR3. For the CDR3, the DNA is TGTGCCAGCAGCTCCGAGCGGGGCAGGGCTGGGAACGAGCAGTACTTC. It translates to CASSSERGRAGNEQYF.

About this clonotype: This may come from a read error, since a much larger clone is one base off. The chain is built from TRBV29-1 and TRBJ2-4, with TRBD1 matching over 7 bases. The junction had 18 bases not matched to a gene; V was cut back by 3 bases and J by 13 bases. CDR3 length: 15 residues. CDR1 is SQVTM, CDR2 ANQGSEA, per germline. Written as DNA, the CDR3 is TGCAGCGTTGAGGTTTCTGGGACAGTTTACAATGAGCAGTACTTC. Translation gives CSVEVSGTVYNEQYF.

This clonotype has just a few counts. The genes are TRBV7-2 and TRBJ2-7; the match to TRBD1 covers 11 bases. The length of the CDR3 is 15 residues. Germline V gene data show CDR1 as SGHTA and CDR2 as FQGNSA. Losses at the gene ends were 5 bases for V and 5 bases for J; bases not matched to a gene: 8. The CDR3 region is CASSTGGTGGHEQYF. In nucleotides, the CDR3 is TGTGCCAGCAGCACAGGGGGGACAGGGGGACACGAGCAGTACTTC.

J is TRBJ1-2 and V is TRBV14; TRBD1 aligns across 7 bases. The CDR3 covers 14 residues. Germline loops: CDR1 SGHDN, CDR2 FVKESK. With 6 bases clipped from V and 2 bases from J, the junction kept 6 bases outside the gene matches. The CDR3 DNA reads as TGTGCCAGCAGTCGAAGGGGGCTGAACTATGGCTACACCTTC. This translates into CASSRRGLNYGYTF.

The V call is TRBV20-1, the J call TRBJ2-1, with 8 positions matching TRBD1. The CDR3 spans 15 residues. Germline CDR1 and CDR2: DFQATT and SNEGSKA (reference sequence). The V segment lost 0 bases and the J segment 6 bases; nucleotides outside the gene matches: 7. DNA for the CDR3: TGCAGTGCTAGAGATCCCCAGGGGGCGGCCAATGAGCAGTTCTTC. Translation gives CSARDPQGAANEQFF.

This clonotype was found a few times. This chain joins TRBV12-3 or TRBV12-4 and TRBJ2-1; D possibly corresponds to TRBD2 (6 bases). V gave up 7 bases and J gave up 7 bases, with 20 bases separating them. The length of the CDR3 is 15 residues. CDR3 nucleotides: TGTGCCAGCACCGATTACGGGAGCCTAAGGAATGAGCAGTTCTTC. Protein product: CASTDYGSLRNEQFF.

The V call is TRBV7-9, the J call TRBJ2-1; unclear D gene. The end of the DNA fits TRBJ2-7 better, so the J call may be wrong. Germline values: CDR1 SEHNR, CDR2 FQNEAQ (reference sequence). CDR3 size: 13 residues. The CDR3: CASTFDKYNEQYF. CDR3 nucleotide sequence: TGTGCCAGCACCTTCGACAAATACAATGAGCAGTACTTC.

As to this clonotype: Being one base from a much bigger clone, this may be a read error. The chain recombines TRBV25-1 with TRBJ2-1; D is unresolved. The germline V gene has CDR1 MGHDK and CDR2 SYGVNS. The CDR3 loop spans 15 amino acids. DNA of the CDR3: TGTGCCAGCAGTGAATCGCACCACTCCTACAATGAGCGGTTCTTC. As protein: CASSESHHSYNERFF.

This chain joins TRBV4-3 and TRBJ2-3; D remains unclear. The CDR3 is made up of 13 amino acids. The V end was cut by 4 bases, the J end by 8 bases, with 13 bases between. CDR1 is LGHNA, CDR2 YSLEER, per germline. The CDR3 sequence: CASSPEYPGTQYF. The DNA for the CDR3 is TGCGCCAGCAGCCCAGAATACCCGGGTACGCAGTATTTT.

The chain combines TRBV5-1 with TRBJ1-1; weak D call: TRBD1 (6 bases). The germline V gene has CDR1 SGHRS and CDR2 YFSETQ. CDR3 length: 14 amino acids. Trimming left V 5 bases short and J 4 bases short, with 15 bases between. CDR3 in DNA: TGCGCCAGCAGACTGGCCACAGGGACCACTGAAGCTTTCTTT. Protein sequence: CASRLATGTTEAFF.

On this clonotype itself: The junction does not match germline at one end; this may be a read error. The chain uses TRBV18 and TRBJ1-2; D is possibly TRBD1 (5 bases). The CDR3 has 15 amino acids. CDR1 KGHSH and CDR2 LQKENI come from the germline V gene. CDR3 sequence reads: CASPPAGQGGDGYTF. The DNA for the CDR3 is TGTGCCAGCCCACCGGCGGGGCAGGGCGGAGACGGCTACACCTTC.

This chain joins TRBV7-9 and TRBJ2-5; a weak D match, TRBD1 (6 bases). Germline CDR1 is SEHNR and CDR2 is FQNEAQ (reference sequence). This CDR3 is built from 14 residues. V lost 3 bases and J lost 12, with 20 bases in between. Written as DNA, the CDR3 is TGTGCCAGCAGCTTCGAGGGGCCATCCGGGACAAAGTACTTC. Translating gives CASSFEGPSGTKYF.

A note on this clonotype: The junction differs from germline at one of its ends, possibly a read error. The chain has TRBV7-9 and TRBJ1-2; a weak D match, TRBD1 (6 bases). The length of the CDR3 is 13 residues. Germline values: CDR1 SEHNR, CDR2 FQNEAQ (reference sequence). CDR3 nucleotide sequence: TGTTCCAGCAGCGTCTTAGGACAGAGTGGCTACACCTTC. Translation: CSSSVLGQSGYTF.

This clonotype came up a few times. The chain employs TRBV3-1 and TRBJ2-2; 9 bases agree with TRBD2. Looked up from germline, CDR1 is LGHDT and CDR2 is YNNKEL (reference sequence). J lost 7 bases, V lost 1 base, and 10 bases had no gene match. There are 17 residues in the CDR3. The CDR3 sequence is CASSQGASGRLSGELFF. The CDR3 DNA reads as TGTGCCAGCAGCCAAGGCGCCAGCGGGAGGCTTAGCGGGGAGCTGTTTTTT.